The clone carrying this T cell receptor beta chain was detected a few times. Antigen: not known. The V gene lost 0 bases and the J gene lost 4 bases, with 8 bases spanning the gap. Germline CDR1 and CDR2: SGDLS and YYNGEE. The CDR3 totals 14 residues. The entry originates in a study of cytomegalovirus exposure and HLA in healthy donors. Study-level results: The authors confirmed in vitro that three CMV-associated chains were specific for CMV antigens. Several of the most significant clusters were apparently associated with common viral pathogens in a later analysis.

13 Jbeta primers and 60 Vbeta primers were used for the PCR. Generated by immunoSEQ multiplex PCR, the TCRdb table keeps only in-frame clones and is missing some. The sample includes 150,000 to 200,000 clones, 65% to 85% of them seen just once. Sample: PBMCs. V is TRBV9 and J is TRBJ1-3; D gene unclear. This sequence was found in a man aged 50-60 years in good health and CMV-seropositive. The CDR3 DNA follows: TGTGCCAGCAGCGTAGAACCCCAGGGAAACACCATATATTTT. Translation: CASSVEPQGNTIYF. Combining the CDR3 with reference TRBV9 and TRBJ1-3 gives the whole variable domain DSGVTQTPKHLITATGQRVTLRCSPRSGDLSVYWYQQSLDQGLQFLIQYYNGEERAKGNILERFSAQQFPDLHSELNLSSLELGDSALYFCASSVEPQGNTIYFGEGSWLTVV.